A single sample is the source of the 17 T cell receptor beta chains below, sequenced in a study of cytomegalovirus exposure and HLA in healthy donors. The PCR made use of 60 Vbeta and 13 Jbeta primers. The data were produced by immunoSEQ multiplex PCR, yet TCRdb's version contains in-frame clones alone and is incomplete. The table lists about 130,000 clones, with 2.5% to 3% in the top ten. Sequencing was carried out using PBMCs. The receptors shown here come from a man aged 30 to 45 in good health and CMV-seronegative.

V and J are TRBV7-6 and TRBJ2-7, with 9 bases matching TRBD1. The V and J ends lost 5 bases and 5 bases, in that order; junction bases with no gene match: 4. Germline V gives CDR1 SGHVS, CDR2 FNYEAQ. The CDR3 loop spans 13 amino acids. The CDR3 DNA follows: TGTGCCAGCAGCCGGACAGGGGAGGACGAGCAGTACTTC. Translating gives CASSRTGEDEQYF.

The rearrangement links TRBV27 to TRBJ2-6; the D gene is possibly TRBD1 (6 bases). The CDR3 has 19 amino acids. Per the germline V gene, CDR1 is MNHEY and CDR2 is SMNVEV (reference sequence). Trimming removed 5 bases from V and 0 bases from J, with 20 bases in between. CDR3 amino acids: CASSQLRTVYRSGANVLTF. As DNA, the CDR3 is TGTGCCAGCAGTCAACTTCGGACAGTCTATCGCTCTGGGGCCAACGTCCTGACTTTC.

The CDR3 loop reads CASSTLSGQGGSDTQYF. CDR3 DNA sequence: TGTGCCAGTAGTACCCTTTCGGGACAGGGAGGTTCGGATACGCAGTATTTT. The chain carries TRBV19 and TRBJ2-3; 9 nucleotides align to TRBD1. This CDR3 spans 17 amino acids. Per the germline V gene, CDR1 is LNHDA and CDR2 is SQIVND (reference sequence). After removal of 4 bases from V and 6 bases from J, the junction contained 14 bases not matched to a gene.

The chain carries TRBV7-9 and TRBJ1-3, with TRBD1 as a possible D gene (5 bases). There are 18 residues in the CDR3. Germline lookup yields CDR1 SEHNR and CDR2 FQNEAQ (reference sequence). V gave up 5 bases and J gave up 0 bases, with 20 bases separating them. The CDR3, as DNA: TGTGCCAGCAGCCCACCTTGGGGGGACGGATACTCTGGAAACACCATATATTTT. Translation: CASSPPWGDGYSGNTIYF.

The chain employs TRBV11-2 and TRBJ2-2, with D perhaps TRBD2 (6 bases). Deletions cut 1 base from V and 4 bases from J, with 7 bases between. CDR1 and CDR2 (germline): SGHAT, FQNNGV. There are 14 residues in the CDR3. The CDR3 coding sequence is TGTGCCAGCAGCTTAGTTAGCGGCACCGGGGAGCTGTTTTTT. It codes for CASSLVSGTGELFF.

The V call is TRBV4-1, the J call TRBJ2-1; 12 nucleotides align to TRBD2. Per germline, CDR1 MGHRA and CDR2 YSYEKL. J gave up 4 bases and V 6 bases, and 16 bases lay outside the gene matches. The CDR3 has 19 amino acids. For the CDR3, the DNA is TGCGCCAGCAGTCATGGGACTAGCGGGCCTCGAGGGCATTACAATGAGCAGTTCTTC. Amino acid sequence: CASSHGTSGPRGHYNEQFF.

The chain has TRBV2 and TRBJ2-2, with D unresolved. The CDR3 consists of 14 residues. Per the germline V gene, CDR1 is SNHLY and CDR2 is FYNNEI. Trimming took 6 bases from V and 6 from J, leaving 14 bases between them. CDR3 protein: CASRAPEESGELFF. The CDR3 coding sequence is TGTGCCAGCAGGGCTCCCGAAGAATCCGGGGAGCTGTTTTTT.

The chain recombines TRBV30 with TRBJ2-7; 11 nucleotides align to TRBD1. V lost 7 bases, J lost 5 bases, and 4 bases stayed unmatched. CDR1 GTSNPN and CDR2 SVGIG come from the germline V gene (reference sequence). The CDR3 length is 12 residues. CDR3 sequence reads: CASGQGANEQYF. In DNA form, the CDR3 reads TGTGCCTCCGGACAGGGGGCCAACGAGCAGTACTTC.

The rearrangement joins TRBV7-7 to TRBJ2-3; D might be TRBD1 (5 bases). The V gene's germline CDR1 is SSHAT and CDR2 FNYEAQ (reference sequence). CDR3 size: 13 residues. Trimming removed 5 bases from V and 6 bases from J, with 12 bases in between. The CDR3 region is CASSHFTGDTQYF. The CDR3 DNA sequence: TGTGCCAGCAGCCATTTTACAGGCGATACGCAGTATTTT.

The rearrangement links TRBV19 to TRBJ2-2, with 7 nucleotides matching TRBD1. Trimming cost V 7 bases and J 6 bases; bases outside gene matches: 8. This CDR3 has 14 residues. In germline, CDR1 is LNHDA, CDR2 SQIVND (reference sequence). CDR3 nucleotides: TGTGCCAGTACCCCGGGACAGTCCCCCGGGGAGCTGTTTTTT. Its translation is CASTPGQSPGELFF.

CDR3 in amino acids: CASGRGHTEQYF. In DNA, the CDR3 is TGTGCCAGCGGAAGGGGCCACACCGAGCAGTACTTC. The chain uses TRBV6-5 and TRBJ2-7, with a tentative D call TRBD1 (5 bases). V lost 8 bases and J 6 bases, leaving 14 bases between the germline ends. The CDR3 sequence is 12 residues long. CDR1 and CDR2 from the germline V gene are MNHEY and SVGAGI.

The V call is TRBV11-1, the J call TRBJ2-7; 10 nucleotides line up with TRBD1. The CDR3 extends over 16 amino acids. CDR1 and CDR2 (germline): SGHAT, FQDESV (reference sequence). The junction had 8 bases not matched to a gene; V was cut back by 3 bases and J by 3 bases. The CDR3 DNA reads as TGTGCCAGCAGCTTCACGAGGACAGGGGGTTTCTACGAGCAGTACTTC. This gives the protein CASSFTRTGGFYEQYF.

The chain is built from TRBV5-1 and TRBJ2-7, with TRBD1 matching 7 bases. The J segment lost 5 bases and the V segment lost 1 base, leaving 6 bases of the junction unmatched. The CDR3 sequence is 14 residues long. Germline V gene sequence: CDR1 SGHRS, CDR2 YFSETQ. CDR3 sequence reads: CASSLSRQGDEQYF. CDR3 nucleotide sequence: TGCGCCAGCAGCTTGAGCAGACAGGGCGACGAGCAGTACTTC.

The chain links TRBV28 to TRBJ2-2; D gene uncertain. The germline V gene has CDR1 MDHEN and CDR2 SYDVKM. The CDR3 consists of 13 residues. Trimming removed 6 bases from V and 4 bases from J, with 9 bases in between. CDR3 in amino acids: CASREQFTGELFF. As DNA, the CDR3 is TGTGCCAGCAGGGAGCAGTTCACCGGGGAGCTGTTTTTT.

This CDR3 is CASRGQGYHEQYF. CDR3 DNA sequence: TGTGCCAGCAGGGGACAGGGTTATCACGAGCAGTACTTC. The chain carries TRBV5-5 and TRBJ2-7; the match to TRBD1 covers 9 bases. After removal of 5 bases from V and 5 bases from J, the junction contained 5 bases not matched to a gene. Germline values: CDR1 SGHKS, CDR2 YYEKEE (reference sequence). This CDR3 is built from 13 residues.

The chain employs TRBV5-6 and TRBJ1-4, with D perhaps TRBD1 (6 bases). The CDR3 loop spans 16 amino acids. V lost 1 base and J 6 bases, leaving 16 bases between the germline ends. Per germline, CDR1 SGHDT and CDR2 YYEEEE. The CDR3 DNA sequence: TGTGCCAGCAGCTTGACTCCGGACAGTTTGGATGAAAAACTGTTTTTT. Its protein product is CASSLTPDSLDEKLFF.

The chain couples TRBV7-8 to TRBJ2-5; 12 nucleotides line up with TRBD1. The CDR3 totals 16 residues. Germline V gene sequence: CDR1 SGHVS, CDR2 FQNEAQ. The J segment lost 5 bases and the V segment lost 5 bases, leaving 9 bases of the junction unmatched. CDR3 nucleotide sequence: TGTGCCAGCAGCCGCTACGGGACAGGGGGCTCTGAGACCCAGTACTTC. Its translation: CASSRYGTGGSETQYF. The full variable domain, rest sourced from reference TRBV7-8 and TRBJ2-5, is GAGVSQSPRYKVAKRGQDVALRCDPISGHVSLFWYQQALGQGPEFLTYFQNEAQLDKSGLPSDRFFAERPEGSVSTLKIQRTQQEDSAVYLCASSRYGTGGSETQYFGPGTRLLVL.